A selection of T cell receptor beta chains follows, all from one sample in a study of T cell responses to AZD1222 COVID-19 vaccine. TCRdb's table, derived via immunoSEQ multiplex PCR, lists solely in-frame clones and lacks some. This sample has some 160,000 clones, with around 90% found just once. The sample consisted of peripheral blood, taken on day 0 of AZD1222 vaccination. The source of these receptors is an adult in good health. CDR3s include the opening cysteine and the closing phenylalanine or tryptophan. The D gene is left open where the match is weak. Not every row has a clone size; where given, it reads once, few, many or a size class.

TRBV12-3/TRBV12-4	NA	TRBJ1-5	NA	CASSLLSNQPQHF	TGTGCCAGCAGTTTACTTAGCAATCAGCCCCAGCATTTT
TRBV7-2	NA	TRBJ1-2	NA	CASSLGGPGYGYTF	TGTGCCAGCAGCTTAGGGGGGCCTGGCTATGGCTACACCTTC
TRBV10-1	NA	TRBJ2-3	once	CASSESRGYTDTQYF	TGCGCCAGCAGTGAGTCTCGCGGGTACACAGATACGCAGTATTTT
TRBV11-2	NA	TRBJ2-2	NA	CASSPRRGGARGTGELFF	TGTGCCAGCAGCCCCAGGCGTGGGGGGGCGCGTGGCACCGGGGAGCTGTTTTTT
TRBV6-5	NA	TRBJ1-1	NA	CASSWRVTGDGEAFF	TGTGCCAGCAGTTGGCGGGTAACGGGGGACGGTGAAGCTTTCTTT
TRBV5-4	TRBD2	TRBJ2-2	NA	CASSPGLAANTGELFF	TGTGCCAGCAGCCCGGGACTAGCGGCGAACACCGGGGAGCTGTTTTTT
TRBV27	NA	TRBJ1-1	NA	CASSLGAMNTEAFF	TGTGCCAGCAGCCTAGGGGCGATGAACACTGAAGCTTTCTTT
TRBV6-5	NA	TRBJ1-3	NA	CASSRTDTNTIYF	TGTGCCAGCAGCAGGACAGATACAAACACCATATATTTT
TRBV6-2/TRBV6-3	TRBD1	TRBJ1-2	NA	CASSYPLSGGSYGYTF	TGTGCCAGCAGTTACCCCCTATCAGGGGGGAGCTATGGCTACACCTTC
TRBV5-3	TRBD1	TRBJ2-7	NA	CARSLVPDRAQTYEQYF	TGTGCCAGAAGCTTGGTCCCGGACAGGGCCCAAACCTACGAGCAGTACTTC
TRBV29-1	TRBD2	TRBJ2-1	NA	CSVDGTRLAGRLREQFF	TGCAGCGTTGATGGGACTAGACTAGCGGGGAGGCTGAGGGAGCAGTTCTTC
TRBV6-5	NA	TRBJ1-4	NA	CASKLTTNEKLFF	TGTGCCAGCAAACTAACAACTAATGAAAAACTGTTTTTT
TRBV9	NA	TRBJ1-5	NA	CASSVGQGNSQPQHF	TGTGCCAGCAGCGTCGGTCAGGGGAATAGCCAGCCCCAGCATTTT
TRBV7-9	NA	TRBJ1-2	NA	CASSPGVNYGYTF	TGTGCCAGCAGCCCGGGGGTAAACTATGGCTACACCTTC
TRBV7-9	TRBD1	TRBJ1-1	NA	CASRQGQANTEAFF	TGTGCCAGCAGGCAAGGACAGGCCAACACTGAAGCTTTCTTT
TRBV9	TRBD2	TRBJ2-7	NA	CASSRAGAGGPEEQYF	TGTGCCAGCTCCCGAGCGGGAGCGGGGGGGCCGGAAGAGCAGTACTTC
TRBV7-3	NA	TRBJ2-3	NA	CASSLSHYTDTQYF	TGTGCCAGCAGCTTAAGCCACTACACAGATACGCAGTATTTT
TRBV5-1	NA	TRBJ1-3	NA	CASSLGGPGAGNTIYF	TGCGCCAGCAGCTTGGGGGGGCCGGGGGCCGGAAACACCATATATTTT
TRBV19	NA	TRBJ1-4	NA	CASSIGRLVGEKLFF	TGTGCCAGTAGTATAGGCAGATTGGTAGGAGAAAAACTGTTTTTT
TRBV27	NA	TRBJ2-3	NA	CASSSWQPATQYF	TGTGCCAGCAGCTCCTGGCAACCTGCCACGCAGTATTTT
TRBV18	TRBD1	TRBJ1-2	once	CASSPTILKTGGDYGYTF	TGTGCCAGCTCACCGACCATCCTCAAGACAGGGGGCGACTATGGCTACACCTTC
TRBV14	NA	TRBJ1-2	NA	CASSQDYLGTYGYTF	TGTGCCAGCAGCCAAGATTACCTGGGAACCTATGGCTACACCTTC
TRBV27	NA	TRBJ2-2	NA	CASSSGPWGATGELFF	TGTGCCAGCAGTTCAGGTCCGTGGGGGGCGACCGGGGAGCTGTTTTTT
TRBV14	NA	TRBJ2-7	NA	CASSPIGSYEQYF	TGTGCCAGCAGCCCTATTGGGTCCTACGAGCAGTACTTC
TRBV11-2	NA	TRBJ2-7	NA	CASSLDSSGWAYEQYF	TGTGCCAGCAGCTTAGACAGCTCGGGTTGGGCCTACGAGCAGTACTTC
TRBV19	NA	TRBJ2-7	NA	CASSGQGRSSYEQYF	TGTGCCAGTAGTGGGCAGGGGAGGAGCTCCTACGAGCAGTACTTC
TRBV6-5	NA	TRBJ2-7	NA	CASSYGGGTYEQYF	TGTGCCAGCAGTTACGGGGGCGGAACCTACGAGCAGTACTTC
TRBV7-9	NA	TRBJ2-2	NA	CASSSPGYTGELFF	TGTGCCAGCAGCTCCCCGGGGTACACCGGGGAGCTGTTTTTT
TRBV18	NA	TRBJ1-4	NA	CASSPRGSPNEKLFF	TGTGCCAGCTCACCACGAGGCAGCCCTAATGAAAAACTGTTTTTT
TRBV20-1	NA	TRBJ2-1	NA	CSARGGEEFF	TGCAGTGCTAGGGGCGGGGAGGAGTTCTTC
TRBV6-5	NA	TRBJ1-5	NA	CASSSTPVGSNQPQHF	TGTGCCAGCAGTTCCACCCCCGTAGGGAGCAATCAGCCCCAGCATTTT
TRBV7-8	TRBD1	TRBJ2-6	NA	CASSLGGRQGRSGANVLTF	TGTGCCAGCAGCTTAGGAGGTAGACAGGGACGCTCTGGGGCCAACGTCCTGACTTTC
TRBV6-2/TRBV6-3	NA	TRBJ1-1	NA	CASSLYLPGASHGEAFF	TGTGCCAGCAGTTTATACCTTCCCGGGGCCTCCCACGGGGAAGCTTTCTTT
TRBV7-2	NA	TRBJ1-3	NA	CASSLDSATYTIYF	TGTGCCAGCAGCTTGGACAGCGCGACGTACACCATATATTTT
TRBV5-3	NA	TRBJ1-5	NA	CARSLGGGQPQHF	TGTGCCAGAAGCTTAGGCGGAGGACAGCCCCAGCATTTT
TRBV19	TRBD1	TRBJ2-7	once	CASSLKGQGGYEQYF	TGTGCCAGTAGTCTAAAGGGACAGGGTGGCTACGAGCAGTACTTC
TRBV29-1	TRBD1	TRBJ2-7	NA	CSVVGQGAHEQYF	TGCAGCGTTGTGGGACAGGGGGCTCACGAGCAGTACTTC
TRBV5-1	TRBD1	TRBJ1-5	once	CASSPGQGRSNQPQHF	TGCGCCAGCAGCCCCGGACAGGGACGTAGCAATCAGCCCCAGCATTTT
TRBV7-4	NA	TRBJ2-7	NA	CASSLVYEQYF	TGTGCCAGCAGCTTAGTATACGAGCAGTACTTC
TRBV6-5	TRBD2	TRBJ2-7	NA	CASSLSGRAWEQYF	TGTGCCAGCAGTCTTAGCGGGAGGGCGTGGGAGCAGTACTTC
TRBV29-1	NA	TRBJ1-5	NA	CSAASGNQPQHF	TGCAGCGCAGCCAGCGGGAATCAGCCCCAGCATTTT
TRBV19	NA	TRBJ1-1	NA	CASSTWTVNTEAFF	TGTGCCAGTAGTACCTGGACAGTGAACACTGAAGCTTTCTTT
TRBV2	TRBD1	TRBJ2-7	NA	CASSLQGRRYEQYF	TGTGCCAGCAGTCTACAGGGGCGTAGGTACGAGCAGTACTTC
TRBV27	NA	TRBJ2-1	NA	CASSSNSPSYNEQFF	TGTGCCAGCAGTTCGAATAGCCCCTCCTACAATGAGCAGTTCTTC
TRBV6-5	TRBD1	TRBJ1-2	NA	CASSGIGGAGGYTF	TGTGCCAGCAGCGGGATAGGGGGCGCAGGGGGCTACACCTTC
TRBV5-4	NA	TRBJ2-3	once	CASSSGVHTDTQYF	TGTGCCAGCAGCTCAGGGGTACACACAGATACGCAGTATTTT
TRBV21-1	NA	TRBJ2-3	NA	CASKLGTRWKDTQYF	TGTGCCAGCAAACTAGGGACTAGGTGGAAAGATACGCAGTATTTT
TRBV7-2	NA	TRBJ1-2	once	CASSFTRNYGYTF	TGTGCCAGCAGCTTCACACGAAACTATGGCTACACCTTC
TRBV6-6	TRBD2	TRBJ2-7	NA	CASSASGLGAEQYF	TGTGCCAGCAGTGCTTCGGGACTAGGGGCCGAGCAGTACTTC